The present TCR beta chain was sequenced within a study of blood T cell repertoires in COVID-19. Overall study: There were acute and convalescent COVID-19 samples, and they came from the United States, Italy and Spain. T cells, B-cell-depleted T cells, or PBMCs supplied cDNA or gDNA.

Authors' data handling: Amplification of reference gene primers was used by the study to estimate nucleated cell counts. Clones were sequenced by immunoSEQ multiplex PCR, and TCRdb holds only the in-frame ones, with some missing. D and trimming were read from the DNA, whereas the V and J calls and clone size are those reported in that table. Found here are 170,000 or so clones, approximately 79% of them singletons; the top ten hold less than 30%. Germline trimming cut 5 bases from V and 2 bases from J; bases unmatched to any gene: 10. Germline V gene lookup returns CDR1 SEHNR and CDR2 FQNEAQ (reference sequence). There are 17 residues in the CDR3.

This sequence was found in a woman in her 70s with acute or convalescent COVID-19. Sequencing input: peripheral blood. V usage is TRBV7-9 and J usage is TRBJ2-2; 8 bases line up with TRBD2. The CDR3 nucleotides are TGTGCCAGCAGCACTACTTCGGGAGGGGTTAACACCGGGGAGCTGTTTTTT. Its protein product is CASSTTSGGVNTGELFF.